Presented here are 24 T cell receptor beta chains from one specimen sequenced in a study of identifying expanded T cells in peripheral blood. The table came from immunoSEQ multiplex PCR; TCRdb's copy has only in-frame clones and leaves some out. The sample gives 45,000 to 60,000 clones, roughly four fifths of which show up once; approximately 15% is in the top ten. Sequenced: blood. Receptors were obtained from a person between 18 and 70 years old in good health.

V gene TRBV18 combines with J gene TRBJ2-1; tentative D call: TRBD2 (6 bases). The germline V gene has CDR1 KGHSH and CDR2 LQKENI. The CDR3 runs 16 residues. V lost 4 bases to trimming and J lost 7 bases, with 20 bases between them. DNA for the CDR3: TGTGCCAGCTCACGGTCCAGGCCTAGCGAGGAGAATGAGCAGTTCTTC. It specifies CASSRSRPSEENEQFF. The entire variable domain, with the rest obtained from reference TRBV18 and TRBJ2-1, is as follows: NAGVMQNPRHLVRRRGQEARLRCSPMKGHSHVYWYRQLPEEGLKFMVYLQKENIIDESGMPKERFSAEFPKEGPSILRIQQVVRGDSAAYFCASSRSRPSEENEQFFGPGTRLTVL.

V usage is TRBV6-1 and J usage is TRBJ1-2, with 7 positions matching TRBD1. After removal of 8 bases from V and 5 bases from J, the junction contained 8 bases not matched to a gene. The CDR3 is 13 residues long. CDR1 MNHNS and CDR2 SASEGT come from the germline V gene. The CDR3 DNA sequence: TGTGCCAGCGGCCGACAGGGCCAGTATGGCTACACCTTC. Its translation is CASGRQGQYGYTF.

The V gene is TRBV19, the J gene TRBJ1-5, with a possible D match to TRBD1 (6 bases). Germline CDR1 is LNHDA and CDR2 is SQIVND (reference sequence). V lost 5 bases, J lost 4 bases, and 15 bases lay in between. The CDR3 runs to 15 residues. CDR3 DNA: TGTGCCAGTAGTCGGAAAGGACAGTCAAATCAGCCCCAGCATTTT. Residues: CASSRKGQSNQPQHF.

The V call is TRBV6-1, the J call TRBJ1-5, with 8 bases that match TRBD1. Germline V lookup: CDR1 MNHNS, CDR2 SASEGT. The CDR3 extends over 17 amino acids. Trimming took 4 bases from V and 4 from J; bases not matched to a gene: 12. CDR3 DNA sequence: TGTGCCAGCAGTGCCCTTGACAGGGGTGGGTCTAATCAGCCCCAGCATTTT. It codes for CASSALDRGGSNQPQHF.

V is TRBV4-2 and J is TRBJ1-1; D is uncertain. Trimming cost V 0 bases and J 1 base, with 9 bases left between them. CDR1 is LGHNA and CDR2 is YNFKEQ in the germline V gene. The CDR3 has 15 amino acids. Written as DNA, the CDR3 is TGTGCCAGCAGCCAAGATGGCCAGGAGAACACTGAAGCTTTCTTT. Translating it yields CASSQDGQENTEAFF.

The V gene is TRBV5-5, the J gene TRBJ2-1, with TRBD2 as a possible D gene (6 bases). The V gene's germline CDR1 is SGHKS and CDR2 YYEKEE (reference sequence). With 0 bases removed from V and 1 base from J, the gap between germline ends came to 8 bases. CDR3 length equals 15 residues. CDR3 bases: TGTGCCAGCAGCTTGGGCAGCGGGTCCTACAATGAGCAGTTCTTC. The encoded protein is CASSLGSGSYNEQFF.

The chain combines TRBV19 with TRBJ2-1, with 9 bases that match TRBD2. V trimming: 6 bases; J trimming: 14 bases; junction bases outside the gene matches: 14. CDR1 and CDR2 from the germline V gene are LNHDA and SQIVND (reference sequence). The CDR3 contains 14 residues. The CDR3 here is CASSHRAREGLEFF. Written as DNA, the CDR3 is TGTGCCAGTAGCCACCGAGCGCGGGAGGGCCTCGAGTTCTTC.

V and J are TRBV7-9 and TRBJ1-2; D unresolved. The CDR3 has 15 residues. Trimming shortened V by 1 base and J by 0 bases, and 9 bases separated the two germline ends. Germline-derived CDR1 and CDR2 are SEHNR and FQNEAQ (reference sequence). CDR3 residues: CASSLDTATNYGYTF. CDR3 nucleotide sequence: TGTGCCAGCAGCTTAGACACAGCAACTAACTATGGCTACACCTTC. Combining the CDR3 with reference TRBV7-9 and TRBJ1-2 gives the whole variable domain DTGVSQNPRHKITKRGQNVTFRCDPISEHNRLYWYRQTLGQGPEFLTYFQNEAQLEKSRLLSDRFSAERPKGSFSTLEIQRTEQGDSAMYLCASSLDTATNYGYTFGSGTRLTVV.

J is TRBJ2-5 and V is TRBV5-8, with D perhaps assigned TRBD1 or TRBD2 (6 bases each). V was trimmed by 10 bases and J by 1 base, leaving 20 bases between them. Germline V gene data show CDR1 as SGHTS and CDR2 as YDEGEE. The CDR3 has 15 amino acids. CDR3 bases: TGTGCCGGGGGGCTACAGGGAGGCGGCCAAGAGACCCAGTACTTC. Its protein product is CAGGLQGGGQETQYF. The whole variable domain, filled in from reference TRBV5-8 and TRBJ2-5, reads EAGVTQSPTHLIKTRGQQATLRCSPISGHTSVYWYQQALGLGLQFLLWYDEGEERNRGNFPPRFSGRQFPNYSSELNVNALELEDSALYLCAGGLQGGGQETQYFGPGTRLLVL.

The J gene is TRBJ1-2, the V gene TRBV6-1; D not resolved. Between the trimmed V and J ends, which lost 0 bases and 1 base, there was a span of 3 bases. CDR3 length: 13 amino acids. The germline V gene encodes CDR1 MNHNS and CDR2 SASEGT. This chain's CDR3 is CASSEAVNYGYTF. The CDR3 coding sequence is TGTGCCAGCAGTGAAGCAGTTAACTATGGCTACACCTTC.

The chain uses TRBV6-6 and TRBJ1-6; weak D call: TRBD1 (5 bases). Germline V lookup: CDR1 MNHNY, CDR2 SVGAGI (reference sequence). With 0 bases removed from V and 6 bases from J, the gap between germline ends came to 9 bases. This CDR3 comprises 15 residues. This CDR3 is CASSYSAQANSPLHF. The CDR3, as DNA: TGTGCCAGCAGTTACTCGGCACAGGCTAATTCACCCCTCCACTTT.

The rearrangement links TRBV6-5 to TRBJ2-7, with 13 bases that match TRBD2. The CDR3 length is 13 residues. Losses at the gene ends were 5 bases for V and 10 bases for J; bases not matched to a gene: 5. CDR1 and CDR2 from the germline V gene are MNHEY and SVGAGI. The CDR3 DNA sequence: TGTGCCAGCAGTACTAGCGGGAGGGCCGGACAGTACTTC. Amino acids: CASSTSGRAGQYF.

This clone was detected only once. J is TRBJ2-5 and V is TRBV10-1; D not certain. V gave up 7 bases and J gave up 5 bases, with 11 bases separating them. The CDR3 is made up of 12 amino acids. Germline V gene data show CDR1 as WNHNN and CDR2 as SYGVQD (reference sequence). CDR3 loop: CASKLMMETQYF. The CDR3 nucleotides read TGCGCCAGCAAGTTGATGATGGAGACCCAGTACTTC.

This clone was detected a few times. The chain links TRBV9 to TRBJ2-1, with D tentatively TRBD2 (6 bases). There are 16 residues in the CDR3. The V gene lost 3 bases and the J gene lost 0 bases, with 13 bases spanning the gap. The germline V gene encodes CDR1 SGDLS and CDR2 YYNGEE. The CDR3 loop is CASSDQRGSSYNEQFF. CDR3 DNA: TGTGCCAGCAGCGACCAACGGGGGAGCTCCTACAATGAGCAGTTCTTC.

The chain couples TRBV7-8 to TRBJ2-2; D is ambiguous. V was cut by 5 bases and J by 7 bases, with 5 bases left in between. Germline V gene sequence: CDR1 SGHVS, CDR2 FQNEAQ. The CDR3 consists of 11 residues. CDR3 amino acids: CASSRNGELFF. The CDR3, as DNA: TGTGCCAGCAGCCGGAACGGGGAGCTGTTTTTT.

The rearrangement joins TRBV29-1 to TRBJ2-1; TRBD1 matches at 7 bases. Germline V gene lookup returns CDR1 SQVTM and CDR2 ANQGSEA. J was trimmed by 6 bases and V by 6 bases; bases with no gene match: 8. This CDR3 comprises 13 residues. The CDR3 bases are TGCAGCGTAAACAGGGGTTCGGTCAATGAGCAGTTCTTC. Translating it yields CSVNRGSVNEQFF.

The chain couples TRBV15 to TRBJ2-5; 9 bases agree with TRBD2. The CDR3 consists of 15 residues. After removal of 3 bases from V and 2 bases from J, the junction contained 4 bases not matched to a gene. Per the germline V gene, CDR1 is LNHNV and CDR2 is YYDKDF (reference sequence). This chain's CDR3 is CATSSGSGGQETQYF. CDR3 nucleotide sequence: TGTGCCACCAGCAGTGGAAGCGGGGGGCAAGAGACCCAGTACTTC.

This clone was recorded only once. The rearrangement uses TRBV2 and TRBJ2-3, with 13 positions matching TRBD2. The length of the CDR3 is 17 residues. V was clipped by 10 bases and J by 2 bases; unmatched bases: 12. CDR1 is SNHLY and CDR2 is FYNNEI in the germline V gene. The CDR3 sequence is CATGTRLAGGPTDTQYF. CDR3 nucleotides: TGTGCCACCGGCACCAGACTAGCGGGGGGCCCCACAGATACGCAGTATTTT.

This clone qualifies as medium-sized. The CDR3 loop reads CASSDIQGDQGGYTF. CDR3 sequence (DNA): TGTGCCAGCAGTGATATACAGGGGGACCAAGGTGGCTACACCTTC. The chain has TRBV6-1 and TRBJ1-2, with 8 bases fitting TRBD1. Per germline, CDR1 MNHNS and CDR2 SASEGT. Trimming removed 3 bases from V and 7 bases from J; junction bases left unmatched: 10. The CDR3 is 15 residues long.

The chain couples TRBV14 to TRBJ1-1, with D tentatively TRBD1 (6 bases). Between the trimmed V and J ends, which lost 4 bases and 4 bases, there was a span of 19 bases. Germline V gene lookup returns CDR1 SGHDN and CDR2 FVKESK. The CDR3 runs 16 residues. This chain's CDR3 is CASSPLGGGHGTEAFF. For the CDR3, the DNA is TGTGCCAGCAGCCCCCTGGGCGGGGGGCACGGCACTGAAGCTTTCTTT.

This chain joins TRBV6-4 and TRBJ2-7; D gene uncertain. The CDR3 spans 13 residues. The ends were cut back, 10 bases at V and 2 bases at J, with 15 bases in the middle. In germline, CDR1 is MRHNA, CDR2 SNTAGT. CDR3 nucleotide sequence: TGTGCCATCCCAGATCTTGCGGCCTACGAGCAGTACTTC. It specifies CAIPDLAAYEQYF.

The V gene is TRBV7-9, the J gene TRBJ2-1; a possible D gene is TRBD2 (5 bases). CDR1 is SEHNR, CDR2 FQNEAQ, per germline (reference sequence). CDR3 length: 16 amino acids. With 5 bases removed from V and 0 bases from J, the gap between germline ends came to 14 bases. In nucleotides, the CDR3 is TGTGCCAGCAGCCCCTGGACGGGGAGCTCCTACAATGAGCAGTTCTTC. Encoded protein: CASSPWTGSSYNEQFF. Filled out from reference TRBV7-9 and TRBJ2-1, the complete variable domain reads DTGVSQNPRHKITKRGQNVTFRCDPISEHNRLYWYRQTLGQGPEFLTYFQNEAQLEKSRLLSDRFSAERPKGSFSTLEIQRTEQGDSAMYLCASSPWTGSSYNEQFFGPGTRLTVL.

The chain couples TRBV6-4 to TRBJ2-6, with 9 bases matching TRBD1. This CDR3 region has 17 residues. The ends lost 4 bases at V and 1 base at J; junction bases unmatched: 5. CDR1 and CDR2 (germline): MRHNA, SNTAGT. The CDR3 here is CASSVTGGLSGANVLTF. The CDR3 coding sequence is TGTGCCAGCAGTGTGACAGGGGGGTTGTCTGGGGCCAACGTCCTGACTTTC.

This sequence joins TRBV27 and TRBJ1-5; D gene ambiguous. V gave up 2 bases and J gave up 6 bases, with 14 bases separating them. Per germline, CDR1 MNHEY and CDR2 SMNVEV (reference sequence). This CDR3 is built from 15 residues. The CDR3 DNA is TGTGCCAGCAGTTTACAGCGGGATTGGGGTCAGCCCCAGCATTTT. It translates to CASSLQRDWGQPQHF.